One and the same sample provided the 11 T cell receptor beta chains below, sequenced in a study of identical twins' blood T cells. MiXCR, applied by TCRdb to the 5' RACE reads, yields one record per CDR3 protein. The sample shows 300,000 to 400,000 distinct CDR3 sequences, roughly 31% of them seen only once. Sequenced input: PBMCs. The receptor source for this set is a woman aged 18 to 49 in good health.

Many counts were recorded for this clonotype. This chain uses TRBV18 with TRBJ2-1; 10 positions match TRBD2. After removal of 2 bases from V and 4 bases from J, the junction contained 8 bases not matched to a gene. This CDR3 has 17 amino acids. Germline CDR1 reads KGHSH; CDR2 reads LQKENI. As DNA, the CDR3 is TGTGCCAGCTCACCATTCGGTAGCGGGAGGTCATACAATGAGCAGTTCTTC. The encoded protein is CASSPFGSGRSYNEQFF.

This rearrangement joins TRBV27 to TRBJ2-2; D is perhaps TRBD1 (7 bases). The CDR3 is 16 amino acids. Trimming took off 7 bases at V and 2 bases at J, with 17 bases between the two ends. Germline CDR1 is MNHEY and CDR2 is SMNVEV (reference sequence). CDR3: CASNHQGGRNTGELFF. The CDR3 coding sequence is TGTGCCAGCAATCACCAGGGGGGTCGAAACACCGGGGAGCTGTTTTTT.

The chain is built from TRBV5-6 and TRBJ1-1; D call uncertain. Looked up from germline, CDR1 is SGHDT and CDR2 is YYEEEE. Trimming pared 0 bases from V and 7 bases from J, leaving 7 bases between. This CDR3 contains 12 residues. The CDR3 region is CASSLVADEAFF. The CDR3 nucleotides read TGTGCCAGCAGCTTGGTGGCAGATGAAGCTTTCTTT. The variable domain in full, completed from reference TRBV5-6 and TRBJ1-1, reads DAGVTQSPTHLIKTRGQQVTLRCSPKSGHDTVSWYQQALGQGPQFIFQYYEEEERQRGNFPDRFSGHQFPNYSSELNVNALLLGDSALYLCASSLVADEAFFGQGTRLTVV.

V is TRBV20-1 and J is TRBJ1-5, with D uncertain. The CDR3 consists of 9 residues. Deletions cut 5 bases from V and 9 bases from J, with 5 bases between. Per the germline V gene, CDR1 is DFQATT and CDR2 is SNEGSKA (reference sequence). The CDR3 sequence is CSAPPPQHF. The CDR3 DNA sequence: TGCAGTGCTCCCCCGCCCCAGCATTTT.

The count of this clonotype is one. The J gene is TRBJ2-2, the V gene TRBV11-2; TRBD2 matches 7 bases. Unmatched junction bases numbered 10, after V lost 5 bases and J lost 4 bases. Germline CDR1 SGHAT, CDR2 FQNNGV. The CDR3 covers 16 residues. This CDR3 reads CASSGVWASGTGELFF. CDR3 nucleotides: TGTGCCAGCAGCGGCGTTTGGGCTAGCGGCACCGGGGAGCTGTTTTTT.

V usage is TRBV7-2 and J usage is TRBJ1-4; TRBD1 might be the D (5 bases). V lost 5 bases and J 6 bases, leaving 13 bases between the germline ends. Germline CDR1 and CDR2: SGHTA and FQGNSA. The CDR3 runs to 14 residues. The CDR3 sequence: CASSTGLIYEKLFF. DNA for the CDR3: TGTGCCAGCAGCACGGGACTGATATATGAAAAACTGTTTTTT.

The rearrangement uses TRBV5-1 and TRBJ1-1; perhaps TRBD1 as D (5 bases). CDR3 length: 16 residues. The V and J ends lost 0 bases and 4 bases respectively, with 16 bases between them. Germline-derived CDR1 and CDR2 are SGHRS and YFSETQ. In DNA form, the CDR3 reads TGCGCCAGCAGCTTGGAGGCAGGGCGGTTGAGCACTGAAGCTTTCTTT. This gives the protein CASSLEAGRLSTEAFF.

The chain is built from TRBV15 and TRBJ2-5; D call uncertain. Trimming took off 4 bases at V and 1 base at J, with 10 bases between the two ends. The CDR3 contains 14 residues. Germline V CDR1 and CDR2: LNHNV, YYDKDF (reference sequence). CDR3 nucleotides: TGTGCCACCAGCACAGCAGGCTTCCAAGAGACCCAGTACTTC. This sequence encodes CATSTAGFQETQYF. Full variable domain (remainder filled in from reference TRBV15 and TRBJ2-5): DAMVIQNPRYQVTQFGKPVTLSCSQTLNHNVMYWYQQKSSQAPKLLFHYYDKDFNNEADTPDNFQSRRPNTSFCFLDIRSPGLGDTAMYLCATSTAGFQETQYFGPGTRLLVL.

Only a few counts were recorded for this clonotype. The chain uses TRBV4-3 and TRBJ2-7; TRBD2 matches at 9 bases. The trim removed 0 bases at V and 3 bases at J, leaving 3 bases unmatched. The CDR3 has 15 residues. The germline CDR1 and CDR2 sequences are LGHNA and YSLEER. CDR3 protein: CASSQDSGSYYEQYF. CDR3 DNA sequence: TGCGCCAGCAGCCAAGATAGCGGGAGTTACTACGAGCAGTACTTC.

The rearrangement links TRBV10-2 to TRBJ1-5, with unresolved D. Germline CDR1 is WSHSY and CDR2 is SAAADI. The CDR3 is made up of 14 amino acids. The V gene lost 6 bases and the J gene lost 6 bases, with 15 bases spanning the gap. CDR3 coding DNA: TGCGCCAGCAGCAAAGGGTCGACGGGTCAGCCCCAGCATTTT. Its translation is CASSKGSTGQPQHF.

This chain connects TRBV7-6 to TRBJ1-6; 8 nucleotides align to TRBD1. CDR3 length: 15 residues. The germline V gene has CDR1 SGHVS and CDR2 FNYEAQ. With V trimmed by 7 bases and J by 5 bases, 7 bases remained unmatched. The CDR3, as DNA: TGTGCCAGCACTTCGACAGGGGCCGATAATTCACCCCTCCACTTT. It codes for CASTSTGADNSPLHF.